This T cell receptor (beta chain) was sequenced for a study of somatic mutations in cytotoxic T cells in rheumatoid arthritis. This clone turned up a few times. Here immunoSEQ multiplex PCR was the method, and the copy in TCRdb shows in-frame clones only, minus some. The data contain approximately 19,000 clones, 65% to 80% of them singletons. The CDR3 sequence is 11 residues long. With 0 bases removed from V and 7 bases from J, the gap between germline ends came to 4 bases. Germline V gene data show CDR1 as GTSNPN and CDR2 as SVGIG (reference sequence). This chain links TRBV30 with TRBJ1-5; D gene unclear. The receptor's source is an adult with rheumatoid arthritis. The sample consisted of CD8+ T cells sorted from blood. The CDR3 DNA reads TGTGCCTGGAGTGTTGGCCAGCCCCAGCATTTT. Protein sequence: CAWSVGQPQHF.